This T cell receptor (beta chain) was recovered during a study of cytomegalovirus exposure and HLA in healthy donors. Primers for the PCR totalled 60 Vbeta and 13 Jbeta. Only in-frame clones appear in the TCRdb table, and some are missing; sequencing was by immunoSEQ multiplex PCR. The data show approximately 120,000 clones, approximately 78% seen once. Study results and limitations: 164 TCR beta chains were listed as cytomegalovirus-associated.

This clone was counted between two and nine times. Its antigen is unknown. Trimming cost V 5 bases and J 4 bases; bases outside gene matches: 6. Germline V gene data show CDR1 as SGHTA and CDR2 as FQGNSA. The length of the CDR3 is 16 residues. The receptor was isolated from a woman aged 25 to 39 in good health and CMV-seronegative. The rearrangement joins TRBV7-2 to TRBJ2-2; TRBD2 agrees at 11 bases. Material: PBMCs. CDR3 protein: CASSTSGRLGTGELFF. CDR3 sequence (DNA): TGTGCCAGCAGCACTAGCGGGAGATTGGGCACCGGGGAGCTGTTTTTT.